This TCR beta chain was observed in a study of T cells in Graves' hyperthyroidism and ophthalmopathy. Study as a whole: At the time of initial diagnosis and before any treatment, peripheral blood was collected.

It was RNA transcripts that yielded the amplified TCR beta CDR3 regions. The HTBI primer set drove a first-round RT-PCR of the TCR CDR3. TCRdb independently ran MiXCR on the multiplex PCR reads; one entry per CDR3 protein. Of a few hundred thousand distinct CDR3 sequences in the sample, about a sixth were seen once. Trimming pared 3 bases from V and 0 bases from J, leaving 9 bases between. The CDR3 sequence is 14 residues long. The germline gives CDR1 LNHDA, CDR2 SQIVND (reference sequence). Study-wide results and caveats: The model made its ophthalmopathy prediction, and onset followed a median around 6.9 months later.

This clonotype has a handful of counts. Its antigen is not known. Newly diagnosed patients aged 18 to 65 had hyperthyroidism of under 2 months' duration. Specimen: blood. The rearrangement links TRBV19 to TRBJ2-7; D unclear. The source of this sequence is a woman between 18 and 29 years old with Graves' hyperthyroidism that later progressed to Graves' ophthalmopathy. CDR3: CASSIKLSSYEQYF. For the CDR3, the DNA is TGTGCCAGTAGTATCAAACTGTCCTCCTACGAGCAGTACTTC.